The clone carrying this T cell receptor beta chain was observed a few times. Its antigen is unknown. The source of the sample is a study of regulatory T cells in long-lasting Graves disease. The CDR3 is made up of 15 amino acids. Trimming pared 8 bases from V and 0 bases from J, leaving 17 bases between. CDR1 and CDR2 (germline): SGHRS, YFSETQ. Indicated time point: newly diagnosed GD, antithyroid drugs for less than 3 months. From RNA extracted from PBMCs, the TCR library was made. The TCR beta library used iRepertoire HTBI primers with Arm-PCR amplification of CDR3. In the authors' workflow: From all samples, identification returned 14 TRBJ and about 60 TRBV segments. TCRdb re-called the multiplex PCR reads through MiXCR, storing one row per CDR3 protein. TCRdb's processing, not the study's, gives the V and J calls here. Found here are 680,000 or so distinct CDR3 sequences, less than 20% of them singletons; the top ten hold approximately 20%.

Study-wide results and limits: Persistent disease exhibited a predilection for TRBV28, TRBJ1-2 and TRBJ2-5.

These sequences were also reported in another study, on T cells in Graves' hyperthyroidism and ophthalmopathy. From that report: HTBI primers were the set used in a first-round RT-PCR of the TCR CDR3.

This clonotype was obtained from a woman in her 30s with Graves disease. The material was peripheral blood mononuclear cells (PBMCs), obtained at new diagnosis, from a patient treated with antithyroid drugs. The chain joins TRBV5-1 to TRBJ1-1; a weak D match, TRBD1 (6 bases). CDR3 DNA sequence: TGCGCCAGTAAAATAGGGGGGTACGTGAACACTGAAGCTTTCTTT. The encoded protein is CASKIGGYVNTEAFF.